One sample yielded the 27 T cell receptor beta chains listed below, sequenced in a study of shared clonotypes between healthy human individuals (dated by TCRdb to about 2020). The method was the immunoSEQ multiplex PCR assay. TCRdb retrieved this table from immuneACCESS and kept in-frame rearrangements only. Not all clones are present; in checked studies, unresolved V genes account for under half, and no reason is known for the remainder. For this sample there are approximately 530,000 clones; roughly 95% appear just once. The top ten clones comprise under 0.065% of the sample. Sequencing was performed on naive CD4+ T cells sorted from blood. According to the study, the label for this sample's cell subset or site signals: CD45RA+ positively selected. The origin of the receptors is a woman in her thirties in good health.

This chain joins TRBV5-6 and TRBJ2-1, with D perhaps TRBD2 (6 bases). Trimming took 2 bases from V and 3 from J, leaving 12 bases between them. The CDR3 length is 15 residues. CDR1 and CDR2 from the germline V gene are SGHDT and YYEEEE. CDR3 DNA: TGTGCCAGCAGCTTCGGGGGAGTGATCTACAATGAGCAGTTCTTC. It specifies CASSFGGVIYNEQFF.

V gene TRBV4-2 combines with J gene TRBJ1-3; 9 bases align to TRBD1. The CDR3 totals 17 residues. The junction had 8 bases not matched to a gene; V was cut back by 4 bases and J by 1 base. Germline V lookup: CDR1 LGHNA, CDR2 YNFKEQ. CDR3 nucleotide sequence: TGTGCCAGCAGCCGCCCTGGACAGGGGACTTCTGGAAACACCATATATTTT. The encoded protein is CASSRPGQGTSGNTIYF.

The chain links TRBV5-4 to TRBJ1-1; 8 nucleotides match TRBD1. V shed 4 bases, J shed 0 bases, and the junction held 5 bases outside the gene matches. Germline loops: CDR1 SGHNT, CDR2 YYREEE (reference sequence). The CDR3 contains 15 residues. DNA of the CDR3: TGTGCCAGCAGCCCCCAGGACAGGGTGAACACTGAAGCTTTCTTT. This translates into CASSPQDRVNTEAFF.

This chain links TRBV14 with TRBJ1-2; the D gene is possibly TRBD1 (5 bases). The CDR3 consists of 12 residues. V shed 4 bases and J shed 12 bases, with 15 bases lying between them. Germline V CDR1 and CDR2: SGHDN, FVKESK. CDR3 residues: CASSRSSGGHTF. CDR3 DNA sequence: TGTGCCAGCAGCCGATCCAGCGGGGGTCACACCTTC.

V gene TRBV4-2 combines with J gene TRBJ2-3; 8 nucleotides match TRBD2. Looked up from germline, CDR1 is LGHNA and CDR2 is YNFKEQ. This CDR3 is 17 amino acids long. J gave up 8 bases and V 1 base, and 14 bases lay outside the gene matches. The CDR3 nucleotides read TGTGCCAGCAGCCAAGCGGGAGGGCCTAGTGAGCAAGGTACGCAGTATTTT. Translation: CASSQAGGPSEQGTQYF.

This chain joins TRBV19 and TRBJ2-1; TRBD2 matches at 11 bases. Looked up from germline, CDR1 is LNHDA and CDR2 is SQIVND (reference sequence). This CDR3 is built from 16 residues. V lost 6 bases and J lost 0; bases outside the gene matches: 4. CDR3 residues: CASRPTSGSSYNEQFF. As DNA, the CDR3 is TGTGCCAGTAGGCCAACTAGCGGGAGCTCCTACAATGAGCAGTTCTTC. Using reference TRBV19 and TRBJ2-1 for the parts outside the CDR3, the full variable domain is DGGITQSPKYLFRKEGQNVTLSCEQNLNHDAMYWYRQDPGQGLRLIYYSQIVNDFQKGDIAEGYSVSREKKESFPLTVTSAQKNPTAFYLCASRPTSGSSYNEQFFGPGTRLTVL.

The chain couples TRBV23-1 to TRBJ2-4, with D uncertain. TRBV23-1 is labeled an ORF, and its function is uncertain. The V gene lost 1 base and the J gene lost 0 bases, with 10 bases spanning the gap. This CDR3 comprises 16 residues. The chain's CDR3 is CASSQFIPVAKNIQYF. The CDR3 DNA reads TGCGCCAGCAGTCAATTCATCCCAGTAGCCAAAAACATTCAGTACTTC.

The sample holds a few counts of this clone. The CDR3 DNA sequence: TGTGCCATCAGTGAGTCGGGCGCCAGCGAAGCTTTCTTT. Protein product: CAISESGASEAFF. The gene calls are TRBV10-3 and TRBJ1-1, with D unclear. With 0 bases removed from V and 8 bases from J, the gap between germline ends came to 10 bases. The CDR3 length is 13 residues. CDR1 is ENHRY, CDR2 SYGVKD, per germline.

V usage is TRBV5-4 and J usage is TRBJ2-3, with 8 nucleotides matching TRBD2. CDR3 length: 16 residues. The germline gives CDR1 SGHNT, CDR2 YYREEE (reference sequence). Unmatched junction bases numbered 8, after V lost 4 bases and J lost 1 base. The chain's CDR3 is CASSGGTRGRTDTQYF. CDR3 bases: TGTGCCAGCAGCGGGGGGACTAGAGGGCGCACAGATACGCAGTATTTT.

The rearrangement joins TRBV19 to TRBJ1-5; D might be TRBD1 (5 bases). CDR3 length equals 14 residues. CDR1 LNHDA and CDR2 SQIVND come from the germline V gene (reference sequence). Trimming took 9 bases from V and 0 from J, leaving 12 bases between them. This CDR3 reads CARATAHSNQPQHF. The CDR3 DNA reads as TGTGCCAGGGCGACAGCTCATAGCAATCAGCCCCAGCATTTT.

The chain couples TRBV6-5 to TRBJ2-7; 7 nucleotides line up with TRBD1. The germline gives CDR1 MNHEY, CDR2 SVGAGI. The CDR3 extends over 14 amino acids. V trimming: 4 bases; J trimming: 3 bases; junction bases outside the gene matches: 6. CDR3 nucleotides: TGTGCCAGCAGTTCCGGGACAGCCAACTACGAGCAGTACTTC. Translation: CASSSGTANYEQYF.

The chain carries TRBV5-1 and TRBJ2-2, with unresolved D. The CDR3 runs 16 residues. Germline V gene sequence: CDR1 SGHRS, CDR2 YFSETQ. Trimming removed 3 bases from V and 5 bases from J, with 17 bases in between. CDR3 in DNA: TGCGCCAGCAGCTGGGAATACCAACTGGGAACCGGGGAGCTGTTTTTT. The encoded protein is CASSWEYQLGTGELFF.

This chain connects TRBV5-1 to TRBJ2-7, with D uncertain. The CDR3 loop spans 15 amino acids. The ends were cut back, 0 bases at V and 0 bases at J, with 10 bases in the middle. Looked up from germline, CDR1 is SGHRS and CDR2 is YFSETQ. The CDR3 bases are TGCGCCAGCAGCTTGGGAATGGTCTACTCCTACGAGCAGTACTTC. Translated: CASSLGMVYSYEQYF.

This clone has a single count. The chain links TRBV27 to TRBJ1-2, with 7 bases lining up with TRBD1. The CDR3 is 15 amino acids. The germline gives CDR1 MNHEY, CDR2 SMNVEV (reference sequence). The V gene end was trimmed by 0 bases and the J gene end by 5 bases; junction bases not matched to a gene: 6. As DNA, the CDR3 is TGTGCCAGCAGTTTATCCCAGGGGGTTCAATATGGCTACACCTTC. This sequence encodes CASSLSQGVQYGYTF.

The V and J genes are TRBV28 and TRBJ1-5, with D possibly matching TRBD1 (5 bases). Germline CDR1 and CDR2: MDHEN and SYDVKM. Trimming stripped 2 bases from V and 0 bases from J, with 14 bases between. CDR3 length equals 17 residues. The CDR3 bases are TGTGCCAGCAGTTTAGTTGGCAGGGCCTATAGCAATCAGCCCCAGCATTTT. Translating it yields CASSLVGRAYSNQPQHF. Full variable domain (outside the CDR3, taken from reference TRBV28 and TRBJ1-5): DVKVTQSSRYLVKRTGEKVFLECVQDMDHENMFWYRQDPGLGLRLIYFSYDVKMKEKGDIPEGYSVSREKKERFSLILESASTNQTSMYLCASSLVGRAYSNQPQHFGDGTRLSIL.

The CDR3 DNA is TGTGCCAGCAGTGCGGGATGGGGGGTTAACACTGAAGCTTTCTTT. Protein product: CASSAGWGVNTEAFF. This chain connects TRBV27 to TRBJ1-1; perhaps TRBD1 as D (5 bases). V was shortened by 5 bases and J by 2 bases, with 15 bases between the two germline ends. Germline-derived CDR1 and CDR2 are MNHEY and SMNVEV (reference sequence). The CDR3 consists of 15 residues.

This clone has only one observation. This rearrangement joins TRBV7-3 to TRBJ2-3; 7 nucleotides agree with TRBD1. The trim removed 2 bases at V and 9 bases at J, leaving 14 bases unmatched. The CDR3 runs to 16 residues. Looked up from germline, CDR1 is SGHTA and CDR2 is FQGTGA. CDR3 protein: CASSLGSEGARATQYF. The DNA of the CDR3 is TGTGCCAGCAGCTTAGGGTCAGAGGGGGCGCGTGCGACGCAGTATTTT.

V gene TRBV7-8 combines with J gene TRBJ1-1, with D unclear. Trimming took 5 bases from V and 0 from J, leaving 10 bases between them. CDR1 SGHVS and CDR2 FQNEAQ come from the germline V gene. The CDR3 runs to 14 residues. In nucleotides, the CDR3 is TGTGCCAGCAGCCGCGGGGATGTGAACACTGAAGCTTTCTTT. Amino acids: CASSRGDVNTEAFF.

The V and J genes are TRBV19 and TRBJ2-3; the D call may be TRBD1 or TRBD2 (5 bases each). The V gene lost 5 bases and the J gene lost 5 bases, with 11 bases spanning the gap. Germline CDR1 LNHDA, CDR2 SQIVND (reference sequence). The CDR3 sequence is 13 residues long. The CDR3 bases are TGTGCCAGTAGTTTGGGGGAGATAGATACGCAGTATTTT. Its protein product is CASSLGEIDTQYF.

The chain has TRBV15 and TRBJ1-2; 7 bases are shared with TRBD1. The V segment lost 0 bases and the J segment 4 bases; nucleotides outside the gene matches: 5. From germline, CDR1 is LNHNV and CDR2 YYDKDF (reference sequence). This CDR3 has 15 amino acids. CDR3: CATSRDPGQAYGYTF. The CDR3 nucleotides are TGTGCCACCAGCAGAGATCCAGGACAGGCCTATGGCTACACCTTC. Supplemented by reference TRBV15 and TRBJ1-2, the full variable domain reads DAMVIQNPRYQVTQFGKPVTLSCSQTLNHNVMYWYQQKSSQAPKLLFHYYDKDFNNEADTPDNFQSRRPNTSFCFLDIRSPGLGDTAMYLCATSRDPGQAYGYTFGSGTRLTVV.

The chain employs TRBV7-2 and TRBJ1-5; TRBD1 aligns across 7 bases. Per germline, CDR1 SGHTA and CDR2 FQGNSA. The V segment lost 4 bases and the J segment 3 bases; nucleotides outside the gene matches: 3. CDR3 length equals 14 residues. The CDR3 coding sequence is TGTGCCAGCAGCTCCGGGACAGTCAATCAGCCCCAGCATTTT. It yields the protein CASSSGTVNQPQHF.

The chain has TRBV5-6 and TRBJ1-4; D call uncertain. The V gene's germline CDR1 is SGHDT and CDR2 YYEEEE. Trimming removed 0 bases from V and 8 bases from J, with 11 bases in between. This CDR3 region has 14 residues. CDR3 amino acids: CASSLGRGLEKLFF. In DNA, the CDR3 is TGTGCCAGCAGCTTGGGGAGAGGACTGGAAAAACTGTTTTTT.

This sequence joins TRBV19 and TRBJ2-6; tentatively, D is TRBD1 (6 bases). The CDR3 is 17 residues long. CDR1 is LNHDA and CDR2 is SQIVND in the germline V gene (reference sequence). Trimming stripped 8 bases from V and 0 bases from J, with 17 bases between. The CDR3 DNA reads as TGTGCCAGTGGATCGGGACACATGTTCTCTGGGGCCAACGTCCTGACTTTC. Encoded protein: CASGSGHMFSGANVLTF. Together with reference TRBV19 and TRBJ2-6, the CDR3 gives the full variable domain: DGGITQSPKYLFRKEGQNVTLSCEQNLNHDAMYWYRQDPGQGLRLIYYSQIVNDFQKGDIAEGYSVSREKKESFPLTVTSAQKNPTAFYLCASGSGHMFSGANVLTFGAGSRLTVL.

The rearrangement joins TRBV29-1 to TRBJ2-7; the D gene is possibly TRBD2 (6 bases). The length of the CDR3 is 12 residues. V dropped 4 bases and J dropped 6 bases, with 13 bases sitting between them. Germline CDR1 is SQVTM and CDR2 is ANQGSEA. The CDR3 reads CSVVGPGGEQYF. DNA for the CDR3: TGCAGCGTTGTGGGGCCCGGGGGCGAGCAGTACTTC.

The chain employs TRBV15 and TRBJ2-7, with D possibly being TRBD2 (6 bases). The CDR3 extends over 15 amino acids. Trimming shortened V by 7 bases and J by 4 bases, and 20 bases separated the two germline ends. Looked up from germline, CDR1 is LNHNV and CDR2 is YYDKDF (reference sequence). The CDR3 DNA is TGTGCCACCACCTCCGTTGGTCAGGGAGGATACGAGCAGTACTTC. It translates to CATTSVGQGGYEQYF.

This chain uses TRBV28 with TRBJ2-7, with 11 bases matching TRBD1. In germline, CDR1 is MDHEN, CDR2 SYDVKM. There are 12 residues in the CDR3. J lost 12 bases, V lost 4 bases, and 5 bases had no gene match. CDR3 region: CASSSRTGGLYF. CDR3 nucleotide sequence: TGTGCCAGCAGTTCCCGGACAGGGGGCCTGTACTTC.

CDR3 DNA: TGTGCCAGCAGTCCCCTCCTCGGGACAGGGTCTAATCAGCCCCAGCATTTT. This codes for CASSPLLGTGSNQPQHF. The gene calls are TRBV27 and TRBJ1-5; TRBD1 matches 9 bases. This CDR3 is 17 amino acids long. Germline V gene lookup returns CDR1 MNHEY and CDR2 SMNVEV (reference sequence). V shed 5 bases, J shed 4 bases, and the junction held 12 bases outside the gene matches.